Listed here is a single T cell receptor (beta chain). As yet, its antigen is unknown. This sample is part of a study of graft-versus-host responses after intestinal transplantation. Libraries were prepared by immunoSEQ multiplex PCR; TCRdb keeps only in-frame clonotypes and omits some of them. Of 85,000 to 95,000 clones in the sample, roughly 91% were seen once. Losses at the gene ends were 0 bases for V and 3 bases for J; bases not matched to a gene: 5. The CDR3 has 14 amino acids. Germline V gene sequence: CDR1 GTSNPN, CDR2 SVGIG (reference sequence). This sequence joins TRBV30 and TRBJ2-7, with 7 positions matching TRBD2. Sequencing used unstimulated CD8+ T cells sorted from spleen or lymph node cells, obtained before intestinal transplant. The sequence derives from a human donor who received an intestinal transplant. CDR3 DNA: TGTGCCTGGAGTGTACGGGGGGAGCTCTACGAGCAGTACTTC. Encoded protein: CAWSVRGELYEQYF. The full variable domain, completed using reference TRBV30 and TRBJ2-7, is SQTIHQWPATLVQPVGSPLSLECTVEGTSNPNLYWYRQAAGRGLQLLFYSVGIGQISSEVPQNLSASRPQDRQFILSSKKLLLSDSGFYLCAWSVRGELYEQYFGPGTRLTVT.